This TCR beta chain was sequenced in a study of blood T cell repertoires in COVID-19. Study details: The United States, Italy and Spain were the sources of the acute and convalescent COVID-19 samples. Nucleic acid was either cDNA or gDNA, and it came from T cells, B-cell-depleted T cells, or PBMCs.

Per the germline V gene, CDR1 is MNHEY and CDR2 is SMNVEV (reference sequence). The CDR3 consists of 14 residues. With V trimmed by 4 bases and J by 5 bases, 7 bases remained unmatched. In the authors' methods: Estimation of nucleated cell counts was performed using reference gene primer amplification. Sequencing used immunoSEQ multiplex PCR; TCRdb keeps in-frame clones, though not all of them. The V and J calls and clone size are taken from that table; D and trimming were inferred from the DNA. The sample has under 200,000 clones, approximately 88% seen once. What was sequenced was peripheral blood. This receptor was obtained from a woman older than 75 with active or convalescent COVID-19. The chain joins TRBV27 to TRBJ1-1, with 7 positions matching TRBD1. CDR3 amino acids: CASSSQGRGTEAFF. CDR3 sequence (DNA): TGTGCCAGCAGTTCACAGGGGCGTGGGACTGAAGCTTTCTTT.